One and the same sample provided the 14 T cell receptor beta chains below, sequenced in a study of blood T cells in healthy people across ages. A second PCR, run for about 7 to 12 cycles, used a sample-barcoded 5' primer plus a J-beta primer mix. TCRdb reprocessed the 5' RACE reads with MiXCR, giving one entry per CDR3 protein. This sample has over 1,500,000 distinct CDR3 sequences, with 30% to 40% found just once. Sequencing was done on a sample of blood. Source of these receptors: a human donor in good health.

This clonotype has just a few counts. The chain combines TRBV15 with TRBJ2-5, with TRBD1 identical over 9 bases. This CDR3 spans 18 amino acids. The V segment lost 5 bases and the J segment 2 bases; nucleotides outside the gene matches: 15. The germline gives CDR1 LNHNV, CDR2 YYDKDF (reference sequence). As DNA, the CDR3 is TGTGCCACCAGCGGCTCGTACGAGGGACAGGGACCACAAGAGACCCAGTACTTC. Translation gives CATSGSYEGQGPQETQYF.

This clonotype was found a few times. The chain employs TRBV12-3 or TRBV12-4 and TRBJ2-7; 9 bases fit TRBD1. Trimming removed 7 bases from V and 3 bases from J; junction bases left unmatched: 1. The CDR3 consists of 12 residues. The CDR3 DNA is TGTGCCAGCATGGGACAGGGCTACGAGCAGTACTTC. As protein: CASMGQGYEQYF.

This rearrangement joins TRBV20-1 to TRBJ2-4; either TRBD1 or TRBD2 may supply D (5 bases each). The CDR3 runs 16 residues. CDR1 is DFQATT and CDR2 is SNEGSKA in the germline V gene (reference sequence). V was trimmed by 3 bases and J by 6 bases, leaving 21 bases between them. CDR3 in amino acids: CSASWGLSGRGNIQYF. In nucleotides, the CDR3 is TGCAGTGCTAGTTGGGGGTTGTCGGGCCGGGGAAACATTCAGTACTTC.

This clonotype is a singleton in its sample. The gene calls are TRBV12-3 or TRBV12-4 and TRBJ1-1; D uncertain. V was shortened by 2 bases and J by 5 bases, with 9 bases between the two germline ends. The CDR3 totals 13 residues. The CDR3 loop is CASSLSGQTEAFF. The DNA of the CDR3 is TGTGCCAGCAGTTTATCTGGTCAGACTGAAGCTTTCTTT.

Ten or more counts support this clonotype. The chain combines TRBV5-1 with TRBJ2-7; D might be TRBD1 (6 bases). Germline V lookup: CDR1 SGHRS, CDR2 YFSETQ. This CDR3 region has 13 residues. V was cut by 3 bases and J by 3 bases, with 10 bases left in between. In DNA, the CDR3 is TGCGCCAGCAGCTCCGGGACATACTACGAGCAGTACTTC. Translation: CASSSGTYYEQYF.

This chain connects TRBV12-3 or TRBV12-4 to TRBJ2-6; maybe TRBD1 (5 bases). This CDR3 spans 13 amino acids. V was shortened by 2 bases and J by 12 bases, with 11 bases between the two germline ends. CDR3 sequence reads: CASSLSGWVVLTF. CDR3 in DNA: TGTGCCAGCAGTTTATCAGGGTGGGTCGTCCTGACTTTC.

The chain links TRBV5-1 to TRBJ1-2; TRBD1 matches at 10 bases. The CDR3 loop spans 16 amino acids. Germline lookup yields CDR1 SGHRS and CDR2 YFSETQ. V shed 4 bases, J shed 2 bases, and the junction held 8 bases outside the gene matches. Here the CDR3 DNA reads TGCGCCAGCAGCAAGGGGACAGGGGAGTTCAACTATGGCTACACCTTC. This encodes CASSKGTGEFNYGYTF.

The sample holds many counts of this clonotype. The chain recombines TRBV12-3 or TRBV12-4 with TRBJ2-3, with no clear D. The CDR3 sequence is 12 residues long. Trimming took off 8 bases at V and 2 bases at J, with 8 bases between the two ends. CDR3 coding DNA: TGTGCCAGCCGACTTACCACAGATACGCAGTATTTT. Protein sequence: CASRLTTDTQYF.

This clonotype was detected many times. The chain couples TRBV7-8 to TRBJ2-4, with D perhaps TRBD1 (6 bases). The V end lost 6 bases, the J end lost 13 bases, and 16 bases lay between the germline ends. Germline V gene lookup returns CDR1 SGHVS and CDR2 FQNEAQ. The CDR3 is 12 amino acids. The CDR3 spells CASSFQGGPQYF. CDR3 nucleotides: TGTGCCAGCAGTTTCCAAGGGGGACCCCAGTACTTC.

The chain is built from TRBV12-3 or TRBV12-4 and TRBJ1-1; D ambiguous. Trimming took 3 bases from V and 11 from J, leaving 16 bases between them. The CDR3 runs to 13 residues. Here the CDR3 DNA reads TGTGCCAGCAGTTTGCACCCTGGGGAATTGGCTTTCTTT. This sequence encodes CASSLHPGELAFF.

This clonotype was detected a few times. The rearrangement links TRBV5-1 to TRBJ2-6; 9 bases line up with TRBD1. The CDR3 contains 17 residues. Germline V gives CDR1 SGHRS, CDR2 YFSETQ. With 4 bases clipped from V and 1 base from J, the junction kept 6 bases outside the gene matches. CDR3 bases: TGCGCCAGCAGCCTAGGACAGGGGACTTCTGGGGCCAACGTCCTGACTTTC. It yields the protein CASSLGQGTSGANVLTF.

The J gene is TRBJ2-4, the V gene TRBV11-1; the D is unclear. The closer fit of TRBJ2-7 to the DNA end suggests the J call may be wrong. The CDR3 is 15 residues long. CDR1 SGHAT and CDR2 FQDESV come from the germline V gene (reference sequence). This CDR3 reads CASSPRPRAYYEQYF. The CDR3 coding sequence is TGTGCCAGCAGCCCCCGTCCCCGCGCTTACTACGAGCAGTACTTC.

Only a few counts were recorded for this clonotype. The chain combines TRBV4-1 with TRBJ1-2; weak D call: TRBD1 (6 bases). Germline CDR1 reads MGHRA; CDR2 reads YSYEKL. The CDR3 runs 15 residues. V was trimmed by 4 bases and J by 4 bases, leaving 16 bases between them. DNA for the CDR3: TGCGCCAGCAGCCCCCAGGAGGGAGGGGGCTATGGCTACACCTTC. Translating it yields CASSPQEGGGYGYTF.

This clonotype turned up a few times. The chain recombines TRBV7-2 with TRBJ1-5; tentative D call: TRBD1 (6 bases). The CDR3 sequence is 13 residues long. CDR1 is SGHTA, CDR2 FQGNSA, per germline. V lost 7 bases and J lost 7, with 14 bases in between. The CDR3 region has the DNA TGTGCCAGCAATGTGGGGGGCGGGCAGCCCCAGCATTTT. It yields the protein CASNVGGGQPQHF.